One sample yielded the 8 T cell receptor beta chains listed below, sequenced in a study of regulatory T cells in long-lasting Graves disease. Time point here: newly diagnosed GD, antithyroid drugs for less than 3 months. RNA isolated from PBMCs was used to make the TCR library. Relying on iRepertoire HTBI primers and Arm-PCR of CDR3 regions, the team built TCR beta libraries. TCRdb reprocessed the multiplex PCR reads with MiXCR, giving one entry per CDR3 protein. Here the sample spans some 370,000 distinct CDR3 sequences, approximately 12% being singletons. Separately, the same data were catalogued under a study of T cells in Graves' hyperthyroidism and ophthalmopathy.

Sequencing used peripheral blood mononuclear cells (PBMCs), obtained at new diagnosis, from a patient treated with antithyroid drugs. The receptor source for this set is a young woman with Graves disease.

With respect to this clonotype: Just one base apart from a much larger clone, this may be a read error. The CDR3 is CASSWGFNEQYV. CDR3 in DNA: TGTGCCAGCAGCTGGGGATTCAACGAGCAGTACGTC. V usage is TRBV5-8 and J usage is TRBJ2-7, with D unclear. Trimming cost V 3 bases and J 5 bases, with 9 bases left between them. Germline CDR1 SGHTS, CDR2 YDEGEE. The CDR3 length is 12 residues.

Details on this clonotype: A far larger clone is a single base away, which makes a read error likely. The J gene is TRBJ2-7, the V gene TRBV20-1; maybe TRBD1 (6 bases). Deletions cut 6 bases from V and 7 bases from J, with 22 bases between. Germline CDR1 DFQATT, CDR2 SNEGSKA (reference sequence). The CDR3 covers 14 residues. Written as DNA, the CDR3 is TGCAGTGCGGCGGTCCTCATTACAGGGAATGAGCAGTACTTC. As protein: CSAAVLITGNEQYF.

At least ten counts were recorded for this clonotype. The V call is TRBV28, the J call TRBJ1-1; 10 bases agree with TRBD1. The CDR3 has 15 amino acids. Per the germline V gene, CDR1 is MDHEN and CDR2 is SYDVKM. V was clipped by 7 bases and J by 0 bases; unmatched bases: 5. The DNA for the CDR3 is TGTGCCAGCACACGACAGGGGGCACTGAACACTGAAGCTTTCTTT. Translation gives CASTRQGALNTEAFF.

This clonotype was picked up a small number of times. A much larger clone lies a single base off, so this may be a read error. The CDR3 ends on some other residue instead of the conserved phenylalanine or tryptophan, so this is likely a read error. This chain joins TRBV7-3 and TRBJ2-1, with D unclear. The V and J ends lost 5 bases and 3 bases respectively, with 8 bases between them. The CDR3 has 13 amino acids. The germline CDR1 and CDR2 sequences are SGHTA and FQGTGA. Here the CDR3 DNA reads TGTGCCAGCAGCAACACAGACTACAATGAGCAGTTCCTC. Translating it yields CASSNTDYNEQFL.

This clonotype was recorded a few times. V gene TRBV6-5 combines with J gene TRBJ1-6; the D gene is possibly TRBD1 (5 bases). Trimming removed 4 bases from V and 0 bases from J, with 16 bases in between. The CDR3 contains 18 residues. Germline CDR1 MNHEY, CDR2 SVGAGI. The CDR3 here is CASSWGDVLSSYNSPLHF. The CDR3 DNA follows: TGTGCCAGCAGTTGGGGGGATGTATTAAGCTCCTATAATTCACCCCTCCACTTT.

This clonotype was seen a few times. The CDR3 loop reads CASSMYGDEQYF. Written as DNA, the CDR3 is TGTGCCAGTAGTATGTATGGCGACGAGCAGTACTTC. The J gene is TRBJ2-7, the V gene TRBV19; D is undetermined. The CDR3 is 12 residues long. Between the trimmed V and J ends, which lost 3 bases and 5 bases, there was a span of 8 bases. Germline CDR1 and CDR2: LNHDA and SQIVND (reference sequence).

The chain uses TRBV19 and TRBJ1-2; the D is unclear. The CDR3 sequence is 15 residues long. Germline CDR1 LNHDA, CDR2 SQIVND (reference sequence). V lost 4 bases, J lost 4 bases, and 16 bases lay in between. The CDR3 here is CASSNVPPASYGYTF. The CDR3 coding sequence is TGTGCCAGTAGTAATGTCCCGCCGGCCAGCTATGGCTACACCTTC.

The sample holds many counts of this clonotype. The CDR3 nucleotides read TGTGCCAGCAGCCCGTATAGCGGGCCCCACGGGCAGTTCTTC. Protein: CASSPYSGPHGQFF. The chain links TRBV7-8 to TRBJ2-1, with 7 bases matching TRBD2. Per germline, CDR1 SGHVS and CDR2 FQNEAQ. Losses at the gene ends were 5 bases for V and 12 bases for J; bases not matched to a gene: 13. The CDR3 is 14 residues long.